This T cell receptor beta chain is from a study of response to subunit inactivated influenza vaccine. General observations from the study: Each seasonal influenza vaccination, the authors suggested, recruits few new T cells.

Trimming removed 10 bases at V and 0 bases at J, with 13 bases between. The CDR3 length is 14 residues. The germline V gene has CDR1 MNHNS and CDR2 SASEGT. MiXCR was run by TCRdb on the RT-PCR reads, yielding one entry per CDR3 protein. The data show about 180,000 distinct CDR3 sequences, around 9.2% seen once. This clonotype occurred a few times. Its antigen is undetermined. The receptor's source is a man aged 50 to 60 who received an inactivated influenza vaccine. Sequenced here: non-naive T cells sorted from PBMCs, sampled on the day of vaccination. The chain combines TRBV6-1 with TRBJ2-1; D uncertain. The CDR3 DNA sequence: TGTGCCACCAGAGTTTACAGCTCCTACAATGAGCAGTTCTTC. It yields the protein CATRVYSSYNEQFF.